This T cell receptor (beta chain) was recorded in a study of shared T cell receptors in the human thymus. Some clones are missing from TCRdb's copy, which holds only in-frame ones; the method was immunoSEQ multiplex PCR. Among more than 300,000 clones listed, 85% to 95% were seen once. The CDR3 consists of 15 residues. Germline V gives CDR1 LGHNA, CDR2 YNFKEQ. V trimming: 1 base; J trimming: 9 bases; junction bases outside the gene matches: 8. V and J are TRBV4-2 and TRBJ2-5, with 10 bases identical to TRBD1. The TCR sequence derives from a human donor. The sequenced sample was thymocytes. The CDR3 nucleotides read TGTGCCAGCAGCCAAGGCCGGGACAGGGGAATGGCCCAGTACTTC. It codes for CASSQGRDRGMAQYF.